The 29 T cell receptor beta chains presented below share a single source sample, sequenced in a study of siplizumab effects on memory and regulatory T cells. Method: immunoSEQ multiplex PCR; TCRdb's copy keeps in-frame clones and lacks some. The table lists 100,000 or so clones, 85% to 95% of them singletons. The specimen sequenced was non-Treg CD4+ T cells sorted from blood. The receptors were gathered from a human donor in good health.

The chain is built from TRBV7-2 and TRBJ1-3; D is perhaps TRBD1 (5 bases). Trimming cost V 5 bases and J 8 bases, with 13 bases left between them. Per the germline V gene, CDR1 is SGHTA and CDR2 is FQGNSA. The CDR3 runs to 13 residues. The CDR3 spells CASSRLGAYTIYF. CDR3 in DNA: TGTGCCAGCAGCAGGCTTGGGGCATACACCATATATTTT. Combining the CDR3 with reference TRBV7-2 and TRBJ1-3 gives the whole variable domain GAGVSQSPSNKVTEKGKDVELRCDPISGHTALYWYRQSLGQGLEFLIYFQGNSAPDKSGLPSDRFSAERTGGSVSTLTIQRTQQEDSAVYLCASSRLGAYTIYFGEGSWLTVV.

The chain recombines TRBV6-1 with TRBJ2-3, with D unclear. Trimming took 1 base from V and 2 from J, leaving 7 bases between them. The CDR3 spans 14 residues. Germline-derived CDR1 and CDR2 are MNHNS and SASEGT. This CDR3 is CASSEVVTTDTQYF. CDR3 DNA: TGTGCCAGCAGTGAAGTGGTCACCACAGATACGCAGTATTTT.

This clone turned up a few times. This sequence joins TRBV2 and TRBJ2-2; D assignment may be TRBD1 or TRBD2 (5 bases each). Germline CDR1 SNHLY, CDR2 FYNNEI. Between the trimmed V and J ends, which lost 6 bases and 1 base, there was a span of 18 bases. The CDR3 runs 17 residues. The CDR3 loop is CASRETGTNLNTGELFF. The CDR3 region has the DNA TGTGCCAGCAGAGAGACCGGGACGAACTTGAACACCGGGGAGCTGTTTTTT.

This chain uses TRBV5-1 with TRBJ2-7, with a possible D match to TRBD2 (5 bases). The V end lost 0 bases, the J end lost 3 bases, and 10 bases lay between the germline ends. CDR1 and CDR2 from the germline V gene are SGHRS and YFSETQ. There are 14 residues in the CDR3. The CDR3 is CASSLVPGNYEQYF. The CDR3 DNA follows: TGCGCCAGCAGCTTGGTTCCGGGAAACTACGAGCAGTACTTC.

The chain combines TRBV5-1 with TRBJ2-3; TRBD1 matches 7 bases. The CDR3 is made up of 16 amino acids. Germline loops: CDR1 SGHRS, CDR2 YFSETQ. The V and J ends lost 1 base and 3 bases, in that order; junction bases with no gene match: 8. CDR3: CASSLQGGAGTDTQYF. CDR3 coding DNA: TGCGCCAGCAGCTTGCAAGGGGGCGCGGGTACAGATACGCAGTATTTT.

The J gene is TRBJ1-3, the V gene TRBV28; the D is unclear. Germline V gene lookup returns CDR1 MDHEN and CDR2 SYDVKM. The CDR3 length is 12 residues. Trimming pared 8 bases from V and 0 bases from J, leaving 5 bases between. The CDR3 loop reads CASGVSGNTIYF. The CDR3 nucleotides are TGTGCCAGCGGTGTCTCTGGAAACACCATATATTTT.

The gene calls are TRBV25-1 and TRBJ2-1; unclear D gene. This CDR3 is built from 16 residues. Trimming removed 2 bases from V and 9 bases from J, with 20 bases in between. CDR1 and CDR2 from the germline V gene are MGHDK and SYGVNS. The CDR3 coding sequence is TGTGCCAGCAGTGAAGGACGCGTCCCTTCTAATAGTGAGCAGTTCTTC. Its protein product is CASSEGRVPSNSEQFF.

Note on this clone: A junction boundary mismatches the germline segment, possibly from a read error. The V and J genes are TRBV6-4 and TRBJ1-1; D is uncertain. The CDR3 spans 13 residues. Germline CDR1 and CDR2: MRHNA and SNTAGT. The CDR3, as DNA: TGTGCCAGCAGCCTAAGTTTCGGCACTGAAGCTTTATTT. Residues: CASSLSFGTEALF.

The J gene is TRBJ2-7, the V gene TRBV19; no definite D call. The germline V and J ends were trimmed by 5 bases and 6 bases, with 14 bases remaining between them. The CDR3 extends over 13 amino acids. The germline gives CDR1 LNHDA, CDR2 SQIVND (reference sequence). This CDR3 is CASSPQTPGEQYF. The CDR3 nucleotides read TGTGCCAGTAGTCCCCAGACCCCCGGCGAGCAGTACTTC.

The chain couples TRBV27 to TRBJ1-2; no reliable D call. This CDR3 is 18 amino acids long. Germline CDR1 reads MNHEY; CDR2 reads SMNVEV (reference sequence). The V end lost 0 bases, the J end lost 0 bases, and 17 bases lay between the germline ends. The CDR3, as DNA: TGTGCCAGCAGTTTATCAGATAGTAGAACGGAGACTAACTATGGCTACACCTTC. It codes for CASSLSDSRTETNYGYTF.

The rearrangement links TRBV30 to TRBJ1-4; possibly TRBD1 for D (6 bases). V lost 2 bases and J lost 5, with 18 bases in between. Germline CDR1 and CDR2: GTSNPN and SVGIG (reference sequence). The CDR3 length is 16 residues. The CDR3 DNA is TGTGCCTGGAGTCACACAGGGCGGAGGGGAAATGAAAAACTGTTTTTT. Protein sequence: CAWSHTGRRGNEKLFF.

This clone was found a few times. The chain combines TRBV29-1 with TRBJ1-2, with 7 bases that match TRBD1. The CDR3 consists of 15 residues. V trimming: 4 bases; J trimming: 2 bases; junction bases outside the gene matches: 10. Germline CDR1 and CDR2: SQVTM and ANQGSEA. Here the CDR3 DNA reads TGCAGCGTTGGGGACAGTCCTCCGACGAACTATGGCTACACCTTC. It encodes CSVGDSPPTNYGYTF.

The chain couples TRBV29-1 to TRBJ2-3; 8 bases align to TRBD2. Per the germline V gene, CDR1 is SQVTM and CDR2 is ANQGSEA. Losses at the gene ends were 3 bases for V and 2 bases for J; bases not matched to a gene: 10. CDR3 length equals 16 residues. CDR3 coding DNA: TGCAGCGTTGATCTCGCGGGGGGACCAGTCACAGATACGCAGTATTTT. The encoded protein is CSVDLAGGPVTDTQYF.

The gene calls are TRBV2 and TRBJ2-2, with TRBD1 matching 7 bases. V dropped 8 bases and J dropped 1; count of bases not matched to a gene: 10. The CDR3 covers 16 residues. Germline CDR1 and CDR2: SNHLY and FYNNEI. This chain's CDR3 is CASREQGYRNTGELFF. The CDR3 DNA follows: TGTGCCAGCCGGGAACAGGGGTATCGGAACACCGGGGAGCTGTTTTTT.

The chain combines TRBV6-5 with TRBJ1-1; D is undetermined. Germline lookup yields CDR1 MNHEY and CDR2 SVGAGI. V lost 6 bases and J lost 0, with 11 bases in between. CDR3 length equals 14 residues. The CDR3 bases are TGTGCCAGCAGCTTTTCCTACATGAACACTGAAGCTTTCTTT. Amino acids: CASSFSYMNTEAFF.

V usage is TRBV6-6 and J usage is TRBJ2-7; 8 nucleotides line up with TRBD2. Per germline, CDR1 MNHNY and CDR2 SVGAGI (reference sequence). J lost 1 base, V lost 4 bases, and 9 bases had no gene match. The CDR3 consists of 16 residues. The CDR3 region is CASSSLGAGVSYEQYF. CDR3 bases: TGTGCCAGCAGTTCCCTAGGAGCGGGAGTATCCTACGAGCAGTACTTC.

The V call is TRBV15, the J call TRBJ1-3, with D maybe TRBD1 (6 bases). CDR3 length: 13 residues. Trimming shortened V by 5 bases and J by 2 bases, and 7 bases separated the two germline ends. Germline V gene lookup returns CDR1 LNHNV and CDR2 YYDKDF (reference sequence). The CDR3 nucleotides are TGTGCCACCAGCCGACAGGCTGGAAACACCATATATTTT. This encodes CATSRQAGNTIYF.

V and J are TRBV5-1 and TRBJ2-2; D might be TRBD2 (6 bases). V was shortened by 3 bases and J by 5 bases, with 17 bases between the two germline ends. The germline V gene encodes CDR1 SGHRS and CDR2 YFSETQ. This CDR3 is 16 amino acids long. The CDR3 is CASSSRVTRGTGELFF. CDR3 nucleotide sequence: TGCGCCAGCAGCTCCAGGGTCACCCGGGGGACCGGGGAGCTGTTTTTT.

The chain employs TRBV5-1 and TRBJ2-5, with 7 nucleotides matching TRBD1. CDR1 is SGHRS, CDR2 YFSETQ, per germline. This CDR3 comprises 15 residues. V gave up 2 bases and J gave up 5 bases; unmatched junction bases: 9. In DNA, the CDR3 is TGCGCCAGCAGCTTTCCGAGACAGGGCGGGGAGACCCAGTACTTC. Translating it yields CASSFPRQGGETQYF.

This clone was seen once. The chain joins TRBV5-1 to TRBJ1-3; a weak D match, TRBD1 (6 bases). The CDR3 is made up of 14 amino acids. V lost 2 bases, J lost 4 bases, and 10 bases lay in between. CDR1 is SGHRS and CDR2 is YFSETQ in the germline V gene. The CDR3 coding sequence is TGCGCCAGCAGCTTACGGGGGCAGGGAAACACCATATATTTT. It encodes CASSLRGQGNTIYF.

The V call is TRBV6-1, the J call TRBJ2-3; D is uncertain. The germline gives CDR1 MNHNS, CDR2 SASEGT. Trimming removed 6 bases from V and 2 bases from J, with 9 bases in between. The CDR3 covers 13 residues. The DNA for the CDR3 is TGTGCCAGCAGCACGCCAGCCACAGATACGCAGTATTTT. As protein: CASSTPATDTQYF.

This chain connects TRBV28 to TRBJ2-5; a possible D gene is TRBD1 (6 bases). Germline V gene data show CDR1 as MDHEN and CDR2 as SYDVKM. The ends were cut back, 6 bases at V and 4 bases at J, with 9 bases in the middle. This CDR3 is 12 amino acids long. This CDR3 reads CASSTRGETQYF. CDR3 sequence (DNA): TGTGCCAGCAGCACCAGGGGAGAGACCCAGTACTTC.

The genes are TRBV6-4 and TRBJ2-3; D gene uncertain. CDR1 MRHNA and CDR2 SNTAGT come from the germline V gene. With 0 bases removed from V and 2 bases from J, the gap between germline ends came to 9 bases. The CDR3 is 15 amino acids. The CDR3 DNA sequence: TGTGCCAGCAGTGACTCGAGAGCCTACACAGATACGCAGTATTTT. It codes for CASSDSRAYTDTQYF.

The chain links TRBV21-1 to TRBJ2-4; TRBD1, the D gene given by the table, was not confirmed from the DNA. TRBV21-1 is given as a pseudogene. The CDR3 covers 16 residues. The CDR3 DNA reads as TGTGCCAGCAGCAAAGCGGCCGGGACAGGCAAAAACATTCAGTACTTC. Amino acids: CASSKAAGTGKNIQYF.

The rearrangement links TRBV29-1 to TRBJ1-1; D unclear. The germline V and J ends were trimmed by 3 bases and 4 bases, with 12 bases remaining between them. The CDR3 has 13 residues. Germline CDR1 reads SQVTM; CDR2 reads ANQGSEA. The DNA of the CDR3 is TGCAGCGTTGACTCGGCAGGAGGCACTGAAGCTTTCTTT. The encoded protein is CSVDSAGGTEAFF.

This clone was counted a single time. The chain is built from TRBV21-1 and TRBJ1-6; the D segment call TRBD1 is taken from the table without a DNA check. TRBV21-1 is a listed pseudogene. The CDR3 sequence is 15 residues long. The CDR3 loop reads CASTQDRVPESPLHF. The CDR3 DNA follows: TGTGCCAGCACGCAAGACAGGGTACCTGAGTCACCCCTCCACTTT.

V is TRBV7-2 and J is TRBJ1-5, with 7 positions matching TRBD1. CDR1 is SGHTA and CDR2 is FQGNSA in the germline V gene. V gave up 1 base and J gave up 3 bases; unmatched junction bases: 9. The CDR3 is 17 residues long. CDR3: CASSLDPRQGLNQPQHF. In nucleotides, the CDR3 is TGTGCCAGCAGCTTAGATCCCCGACAGGGCCTCAATCAGCCCCAGCATTTT.

The chain uses TRBV6-1 and TRBJ1-1; 7 nucleotides align to TRBD1. With 6 bases clipped from V and 4 bases from J, the junction kept 2 bases outside the gene matches. CDR3 length: 12 residues. Germline V gene sequence: CDR1 MNHNS, CDR2 SASEGT. The CDR3 is CASSSGGTEAFF. DNA for the CDR3: TGTGCCAGCAGCTCAGGGGGCACTGAAGCTTTCTTT.

This clone was counted a single time. V is TRBV9 and J is TRBJ2-3, with a tentative D call TRBD2 (5 bases). Germline V CDR1 and CDR2: SGDLS, YYNGEE. This CDR3 has 16 amino acids. Trimming took 0 bases from V and 0 from J, leaving 11 bases between them. The CDR3: CASSVGSAGSTDTQYF. The CDR3 nucleotides are TGTGCCAGCAGCGTAGGGTCCGCGGGCAGCACAGATACGCAGTATTTT.